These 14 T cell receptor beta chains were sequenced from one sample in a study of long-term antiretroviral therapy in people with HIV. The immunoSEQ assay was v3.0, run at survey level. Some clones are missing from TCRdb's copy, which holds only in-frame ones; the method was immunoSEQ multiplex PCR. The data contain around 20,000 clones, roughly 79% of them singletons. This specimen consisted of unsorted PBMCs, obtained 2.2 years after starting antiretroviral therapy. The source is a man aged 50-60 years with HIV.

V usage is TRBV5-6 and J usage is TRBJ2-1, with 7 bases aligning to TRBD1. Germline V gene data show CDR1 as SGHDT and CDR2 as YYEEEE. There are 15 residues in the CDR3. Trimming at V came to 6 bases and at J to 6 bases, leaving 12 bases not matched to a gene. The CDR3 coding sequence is TGTGCCAGCAAAAAACAGGGGCTACTAGTCAATGAGCAGTTCTTC. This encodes CASKKQGLLVNEQFF.

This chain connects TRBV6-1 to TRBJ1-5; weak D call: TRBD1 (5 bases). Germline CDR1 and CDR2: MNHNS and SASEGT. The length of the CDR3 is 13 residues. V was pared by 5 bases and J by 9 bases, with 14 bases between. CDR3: CASSPGTATPQHF. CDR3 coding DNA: TGTGCCAGCAGTCCAGGGACGGCAACGCCCCAGCATTTT.

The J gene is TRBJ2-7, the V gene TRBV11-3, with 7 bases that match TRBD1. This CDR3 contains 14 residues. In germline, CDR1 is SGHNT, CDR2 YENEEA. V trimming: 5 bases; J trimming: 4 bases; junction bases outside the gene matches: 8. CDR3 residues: CASSPGTDRYEQYF. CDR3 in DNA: TGTGCCAGCAGCCCCGGGACAGACCGATACGAGCAGTACTTC.

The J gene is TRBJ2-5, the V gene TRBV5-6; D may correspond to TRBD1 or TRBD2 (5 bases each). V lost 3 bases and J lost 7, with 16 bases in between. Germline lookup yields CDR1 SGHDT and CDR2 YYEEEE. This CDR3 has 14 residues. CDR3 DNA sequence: TGTGCCAGCAGCTCCGACTGGCTTGGGGGGACCCAGTACTTC. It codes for CASSSDWLGGTQYF.

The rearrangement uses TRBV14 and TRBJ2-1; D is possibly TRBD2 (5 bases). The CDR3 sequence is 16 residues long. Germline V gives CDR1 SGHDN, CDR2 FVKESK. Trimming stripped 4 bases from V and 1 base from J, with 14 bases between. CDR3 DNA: TGTGCCAGCAGCCCCCCCGGATCGGGGTCCTACAATGAGCAGTTCTTC. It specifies CASSPPGSGSYNEQFF.

CDR3 loop: CASSQRRDEQFF. DNA for the CDR3: TGTGCCAGCAGTCAACGGAGGGATGAGCAGTTCTTC. This rearrangement joins TRBV6-6 to TRBJ2-1; D might be TRBD2 (6 bases). The CDR3 loop spans 12 amino acids. V gave up 5 bases and J gave up 8 bases, with 10 bases separating them. Germline V lookup: CDR1 MNHNY, CDR2 SVGAGI (reference sequence).

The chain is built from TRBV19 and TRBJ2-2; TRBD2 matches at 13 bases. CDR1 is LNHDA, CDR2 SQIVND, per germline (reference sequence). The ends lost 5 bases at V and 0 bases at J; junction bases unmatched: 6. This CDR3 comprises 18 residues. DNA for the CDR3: TGTGCCAGTAGTCCCCCGGGACTAGCGGGATCGAACACCGGGGAGCTGTTTTTT. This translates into CASSPPGLAGSNTGELFF.

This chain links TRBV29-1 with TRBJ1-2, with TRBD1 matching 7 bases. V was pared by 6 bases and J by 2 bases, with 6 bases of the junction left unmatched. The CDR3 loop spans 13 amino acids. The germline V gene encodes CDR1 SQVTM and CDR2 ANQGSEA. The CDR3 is CSVAGGWNYGYTF. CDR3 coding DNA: TGCAGCGTAGCAGGGGGTTGGAACTATGGCTACACCTTC.

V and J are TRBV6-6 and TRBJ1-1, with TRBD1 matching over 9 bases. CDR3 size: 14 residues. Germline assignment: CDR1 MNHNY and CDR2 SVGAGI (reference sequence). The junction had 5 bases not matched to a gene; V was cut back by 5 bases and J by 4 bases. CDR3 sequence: CASSVDRGITEAFF. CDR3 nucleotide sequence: TGTGCCAGCAGTGTGGACAGGGGAATCACTGAAGCTTTCTTT.

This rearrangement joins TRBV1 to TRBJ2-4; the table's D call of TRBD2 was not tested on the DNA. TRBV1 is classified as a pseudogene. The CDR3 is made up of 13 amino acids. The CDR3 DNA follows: TGCACCAGCATTACTAGCGGGGGAAACATTCAGTACTTC. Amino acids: CTSITSGGNIQYF.

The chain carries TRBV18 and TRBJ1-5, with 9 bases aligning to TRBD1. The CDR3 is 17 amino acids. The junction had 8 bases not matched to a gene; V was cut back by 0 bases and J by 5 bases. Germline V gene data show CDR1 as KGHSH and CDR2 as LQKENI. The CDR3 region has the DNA TGTGCCAGCTCACCACCCCCCCCGGACAGGGGACATCAGCCCCAGCATTTT. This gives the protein CASSPPPPDRGHQPQHF.

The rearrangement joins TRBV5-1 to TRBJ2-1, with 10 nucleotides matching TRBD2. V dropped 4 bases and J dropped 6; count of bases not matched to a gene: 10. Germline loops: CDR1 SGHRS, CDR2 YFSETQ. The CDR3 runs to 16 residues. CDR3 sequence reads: CASSLTSGVPSNEQFF. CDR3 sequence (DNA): TGCGCCAGCAGCCTTACTAGCGGGGTCCCCAGCAATGAGCAGTTCTTC.

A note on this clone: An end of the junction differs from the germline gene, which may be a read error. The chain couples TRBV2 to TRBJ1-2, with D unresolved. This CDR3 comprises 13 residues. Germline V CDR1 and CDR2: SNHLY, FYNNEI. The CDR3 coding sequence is TGTGCCAGCAGAGAAGGCACTTTCTATGGCTACACCTTC. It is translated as CASREGTFYGYTF.

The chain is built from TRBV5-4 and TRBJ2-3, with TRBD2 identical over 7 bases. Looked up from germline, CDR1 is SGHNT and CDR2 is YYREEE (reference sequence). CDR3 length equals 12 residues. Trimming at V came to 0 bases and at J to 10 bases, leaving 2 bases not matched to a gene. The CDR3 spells CASSLAAGAQYF. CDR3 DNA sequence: TGTGCCAGCAGCTTGGCGGCGGGAGCGCAGTATTTT.